The clone carrying this TCR beta chain was counted only a few times. Its specificity is not known. The PCR contained 60 Vbeta and 13 Jbeta primers. Measured with immunoSEQ multiplex PCR; TCRdb has only the in-frame clones, and not every one. The data contain roughly 120,000 clones, roughly 69% of them singletons. This sample was taken from a study of cytomegalovirus exposure and HLA in healthy donors. Findings of the study overall: In a later analysis, CMV-associated beta chains were mostly HLA-associated, it appeared.

This clonotype was sampled from a woman aged 30 to 39 in good health and CMV-seronegative. The sequenced sample was PBMCs.

The CDR3 coding sequence is TGTGCCATCAGTCCGGGACAGGTATTAGCCAAAAACATTCAGTACTTC. Translating it yields CAISPGQVLAKNIQYF. V and J are TRBV10-3 and TRBJ2-4, with 8 bases identical to TRBD1. The CDR3 sequence is 16 residues long. Germline-derived CDR1 and CDR2 are ENHRY and SYGVKD. The J segment lost 0 bases and the V segment lost 5 bases, leaving 6 bases of the junction unmatched.